The 9 T cell receptor beta chains below were found in one sample sequenced in a study of CD8+ T cells in alopecia areata. cDNA reverse transcribed from extracted RNA served as the sequencing template. Sequencing used immunoSEQ multiplex PCR; TCRdb keeps in-frame clones, though not all of them. The table has a few hundred thousand clones, 67% seen once. The source material was CD4+ T cells sorted from blood, sampled at week 0. These receptors were collected from a human donor with alopecia areata.

A single count supports this clone. The chain employs TRBV6-5 and TRBJ2-1; D unresolved. Looked up from germline, CDR1 is MNHEY and CDR2 is SVGAGI. V was clipped by 5 bases and J by 4 bases, with 15 bases between them. The CDR3 totals 15 residues. The CDR3 region has the DNA TGTGCCAGCAGTACGTCCTTCAGATCATACAATGAGCAGTTCTTC. It translates to CASSTSFRSYNEQFF.

Details on this clone: Within the sample, other DNA sequences also encode this same CDR3. This chain joins TRBV15 and TRBJ1-2, with D possibly matching TRBD1 (5 bases). The V end was cut by 1 base, the J end by 2 bases, with 5 bases between. Germline CDR1 is LNHNV and CDR2 is YYDKDF (reference sequence). The CDR3 has 13 residues. The DNA of the CDR3 is TGTGCCACCAGCAGAGGGGGGAACTATGGCTACACCTTC. This gives the protein CATSRGGNYGYTF.

This sequence joins TRBV5-1 and TRBJ1-5; D uncertain. V lost 4 bases and J 10 bases, leaving 15 bases between the germline ends. Looked up from germline, CDR1 is SGHRS and CDR2 is YFSETQ. The CDR3 has 13 residues. The DNA of the CDR3 is TGCGCCAGCAGCCCAGGACTGGCCGGACCCCAGCATTTT. Its protein product is CASSPGLAGPQHF.

The CDR3 DNA is TGTGCCAGCTCACCCCGATCGTGGTCTGAAGCTTTCTTT. Translation gives CASSPRSWSEAFF. The chain couples TRBV18 to TRBJ1-1; D remains ambiguous. V gave up 3 bases and J gave up 6 bases, with 11 bases separating them. The CDR3 has 13 amino acids. Germline loops: CDR1 KGHSH, CDR2 LQKENI.

CDR3 protein: CASRSGTGHNEQFF. The DNA of the CDR3 is TGCGCCAGCAGGTCCGGGACAGGCCACAATGAGCAGTTCTTC. The chain couples TRBV5-1 to TRBJ2-1; 8 nucleotides line up with TRBD1. Germline values: CDR1 SGHRS, CDR2 YFSETQ. V lost 5 bases to trimming and J lost 5 bases; unmatched junction nucleotides: 6. CDR3 size: 14 residues.

The chain combines TRBV5-1 with TRBJ1-1; tentatively, D is TRBD1 (6 bases). The CDR3 has 13 amino acids. The ends were cut back, 3 bases at V and 6 bases at J, with 12 bases in the middle. The V gene's germline CDR1 is SGHRS and CDR2 YFSETQ. This CDR3 reads CASSSREGAEAFF. As DNA, the CDR3 is TGCGCCAGCAGCTCTAGGGAGGGGGCTGAAGCTTTCTTT.

This chain connects TRBV25-1 to TRBJ2-2; D remains ambiguous. From germline, CDR1 is MGHDK and CDR2 SYGVNS. V was cut by 7 bases and J by 3 bases, with 6 bases left in between. CDR3 size: 12 residues. The CDR3: CASTLHTGELFF. CDR3 coding DNA: TGTGCCAGCACCCTCCACACCGGGGAGCTGTTTTTT.

DNA of the CDR3: TGTGCCAGCAGCACCACAGGGTCGGACATTCAGTACTTC. It is translated as CASSTTGSDIQYF. The chain combines TRBV9 with TRBJ2-4, with D possibly being TRBD1 (6 bases). The CDR3 consists of 13 residues. Between the trimmed V and J ends, which lost 4 bases and 8 bases, there was a span of 13 bases. Per the germline V gene, CDR1 is SGDLS and CDR2 is YYNGEE.

The chain uses TRBV2 and TRBJ2-1, with 9 positions matching TRBD2. Germline V gene lookup returns CDR1 SNHLY and CDR2 FYNNEI. CDR3 length: 15 amino acids. Unmatched junction bases numbered 7, after V lost 6 bases and J lost 4 bases. As DNA, the CDR3 is TGTGCCAGCAGGGATAGCGGGGGACAATACAATGAGCAGTTCTTC. It encodes CASRDSGGQYNEQFF.